One sample yielded the 14 T cell receptor beta chains listed below, sequenced in a study of T cells of healthy individuals. One entry per CDR3 protein results from TCRdb running MiXCR on the 5' RACE reads. The table lists approximately 52,000 distinct CDR3 sequences, 14% to 15% of them singletons, with around 15% in the top ten. Receptors were obtained from a human donor in good health.

This sequence joins TRBV9 and TRBJ2-7; 11 bases are a match to TRBD2. This CDR3 is built from 18 residues. Losses at the gene ends were 0 bases for V and 2 bases for J; bases not matched to a gene: 10. CDR1 SGDLS and CDR2 YYNGEE come from the germline V gene. The CDR3 DNA sequence: TGTGCCAGCAGCGTAGGGGGTAGCGGGGGGGCCAAGGCCTACGAGCAGTACTTC. Translation: CASSVGGSGGAKAYEQYF.

The gene calls are TRBV19 and TRBJ1-2; a possible D gene is TRBD1 (6 bases). CDR1 LNHDA and CDR2 SQIVND come from the germline V gene (reference sequence). V lost 5 bases, J lost 4 bases, and 14 bases lay in between. The CDR3 length is 14 residues. The CDR3 is CASSRRDRRYGYTF. The CDR3 nucleotides are TGTGCCAGTAGTCGGAGAGACAGGCGCTATGGCTACACCTTC.

This clonotype came up many times. The chain uses TRBV5-1 and TRBJ1-6; D unclear. This CDR3 comprises 14 residues. Trimming pared 2 bases from V and 9 bases from J, leaving 12 bases between. The germline V gene has CDR1 SGHRS and CDR2 YFSETQ. The CDR3 reads CASSLTADSSPLHF. DNA for the CDR3: TGCGCCAGCAGCTTAACAGCGGATAGTTCACCCCTCCACTTT.

This clonotype was seen a few times. The gene calls are TRBV5-8 and TRBJ2-3; D gene unclear. The germline CDR1 and CDR2 sequences are SGHTS and YDEGEE. The CDR3 is made up of 12 amino acids. V lost 3 bases and J lost 5, with 7 bases in between. The CDR3 protein is CASSWSRDTQYF. DNA of the CDR3: TGTGCCAGCAGCTGGTCTCGAGATACGCAGTATTTT.

This chain connects TRBV5-1 to TRBJ2-1; D tentatively reads TRBD1 or TRBD2 (6 bases each). The germline gives CDR1 SGHRS, CDR2 YFSETQ. The CDR3 loop spans 16 amino acids. V lost 6 bases and J 7 bases, leaving 23 bases between the germline ends. CDR3 in amino acids: CASTQIPGAPSNEQFF. The CDR3 DNA follows: TGCGCCAGCACCCAGATTCCGGGGGCCCCCTCAAATGAGCAGTTCTTC.

This clonotype was detected many times. The chain uses TRBV29-1 and TRBJ2-7; D is unclear. The ends were cut back, 4 bases at V and 6 bases at J, with 16 bases in the middle. CDR3 length: 13 residues. Per the germline V gene, CDR1 is SQVTM and CDR2 is ANQGSEA. CDR3 DNA sequence: TGCAGCGTTGTCTACTCCCCCTTCTTCGAGCAGTACTTC. This gives the protein CSVVYSPFFEQYF.

This clonotype has a handful of counts. V usage is TRBV13 and J usage is TRBJ1-6; 10 bases align to TRBD1. The trim removed 5 bases at V and 9 bases at J, leaving 7 bases unmatched. This CDR3 is built from 15 residues. Per germline, CDR1 PRHDT and CDR2 FYEKMQ (reference sequence). CDR3 in DNA: TGTGCCAGCAGCCCAAGCGGGACAGGGGTTTCACCCCTCCACTTT. Translation gives CASSPSGTGVSPLHF. The variable domain in full, completed from reference TRBV13 and TRBJ1-6, reads AAGVIQSPRHLIKEKRETATLKCYPIPRHDTVYWYQQGPGQDPQFLISFYEKMQSDKGSIPDRFSAQQFSDYHSELNMSSLELGDSALYFCASSPSGTGVSPLHFGNGTRLTVT.

There are many counts of this clonotype. As DNA, the CDR3 is TGTGCCAGCTCAACGCGACAGGGAGCAGATACGCAGTATTTT. It yields the protein CASSTRQGADTQYF. The chain uses TRBV18 and TRBJ2-3; 7 nucleotides match TRBD1. There are 14 residues in the CDR3. Germline V gene data show CDR1 as KGHSH and CDR2 as LQKENI. Germline trimming cut 5 bases from V and 4 bases from J; bases unmatched to any gene: 6. The variable domain in full, completed from reference TRBV18 and TRBJ2-3, reads NAGVMQNPRHLVRRRGQEARLRCSPMKGHSHVYWYRQLPEEGLKFMVYLQKENIIDESGMPKERFSAEFPKEGPSILRIQQVVRGDSAAYFCASSTRQGADTQYFGPGTRLTVL.

This clonotype was seen ten or more times. In DNA form, the CDR3 reads TGTGCCACCAGTGATTCCTTCGGGGTAGGGAACTATGGCTACACCTTC. Translation gives CATSDSFGVGNYGYTF. The chain links TRBV24-1 to TRBJ1-2; D not resolved. The germline CDR1 and CDR2 sequences are KGHDR and SFDVKD. This CDR3 comprises 16 residues. V was cut by 2 bases and J by 2 bases, with 14 bases left in between.

Ten or more counts support this clonotype. The chain is built from TRBV7-2 and TRBJ2-3; 12 nucleotides match TRBD2. V lost 6 bases to trimming and J lost 5 bases; unmatched junction nucleotides: 6. Germline V gives CDR1 SGHTA, CDR2 FQGNSA. The CDR3 contains 15 residues. The CDR3 here is CASSSSGGAGDTQYF. CDR3 DNA sequence: TGTGCCAGCAGTTCTAGCGGGGGGGCCGGAGATACGCAGTATTTT.

Regarding this clonotype: Possible read error: a much larger clone is one base away. This chain connects TRBV2 to TRBJ2-7, with D perhaps matching TRBD1 or TRBD2 (5 bases each). The CDR3 is made up of 13 amino acids. The germline gives CDR1 SNHLY, CDR2 FYNNEI. Trimming took off 5 bases at V and 6 bases at J, with 14 bases between the two ends. This CDR3 reads CASSLGPATEQYF. DNA for the CDR3: TGTGCCAGCAGTCTGGGACCAGCAACCGAGCAGTACTTC.

This clonotype was seen at least ten times. This chain connects TRBV20-1 to TRBJ1-1; no reliable D call. The CDR3 loop spans 13 amino acids. The germline CDR1 and CDR2 sequences are DFQATT and SNEGSKA (reference sequence). V lost 0 bases, J lost 6 bases, and 11 bases lay in between. The CDR3 here is CSAREHPVAEAFF. DNA of the CDR3: TGCAGTGCTAGAGAACACCCGGTAGCTGAAGCTTTCTTT.

CDR3 bases: TGTGCCAGTTGGGGCACAGATGAGCAGTTCTTC. This codes for CASWGTDEQFF. The chain combines TRBV6-2 or TRBV6-3 with TRBJ2-1; D possibly corresponds to TRBD1 (5 bases). The germline V gene has CDR1 MNHEY and CDR2 SVGEGT. The CDR3 spans 11 residues. Trimming pared 9 bases from V and 8 bases from J, leaving 11 bases between.

In its sample, this clonotype was seen many times. The CDR3 DNA reads TGTGCCAGCAGCTTAGAGGGCAGAATGAACACTGAAGCTTTCTTT. Encoded protein: CASSLEGRMNTEAFF. The J gene is TRBJ1-1, the V gene TRBV7-9; the D is unclear. Trimming stripped 1 base from V and 0 bases from J, with 9 bases between. This CDR3 spans 15 amino acids. From germline, CDR1 is SEHNR and CDR2 FQNEAQ (reference sequence). The full variable domain, its missing parts supplied by reference TRBV7-9 and TRBJ1-1, is DTGVSQNPRHKITKRGQNVTFRCDPISEHNRLYWYRQTLGQGPEFLTYFQNEAQLEKSRLLSDRFSAERPKGSFSTLEIQRTEQGDSAMYLCASSLEGRMNTEAFFGQGTRLTVV.